The TCR beta chain described here comes from a study of T-cell reconstitution after alpha-beta-depleted transplantation in children. Preparation of the TCRbeta library involved a method that used unique molecular identifiers. MiXCR, run by TCRdb on the PCR reads, gives a single entry per CDR3 protein. The sample yields under 450,000 distinct CDR3 sequences, around 15% seen once. CDR1 is DFQATT and CDR2 is SNEGSKA in the germline V gene (reference sequence). Trimming shortened V by 7 bases and J by 10 bases, and 17 bases separated the two germline ends. This CDR3 comprises 12 residues. This specimen was PBMCs, mostly from graft donor cells, taken 360 days after TCRalphabeta/CD19-depleted stem cell transplant. The source of this sequence is a boy less than two years old who had a stem cell transplant for Wiskott-Aldrich syndrome, so the T cells may come from the graft donor. The chain carries TRBV20-1 and TRBJ2-1; D is perhaps TRBD2 (5 bases). For the CDR3, the DNA is TGCAGTGGGGAACGGGGAGCTGGGGAGCAGTTCTTC. It translates to CSGERGAGEQFF.